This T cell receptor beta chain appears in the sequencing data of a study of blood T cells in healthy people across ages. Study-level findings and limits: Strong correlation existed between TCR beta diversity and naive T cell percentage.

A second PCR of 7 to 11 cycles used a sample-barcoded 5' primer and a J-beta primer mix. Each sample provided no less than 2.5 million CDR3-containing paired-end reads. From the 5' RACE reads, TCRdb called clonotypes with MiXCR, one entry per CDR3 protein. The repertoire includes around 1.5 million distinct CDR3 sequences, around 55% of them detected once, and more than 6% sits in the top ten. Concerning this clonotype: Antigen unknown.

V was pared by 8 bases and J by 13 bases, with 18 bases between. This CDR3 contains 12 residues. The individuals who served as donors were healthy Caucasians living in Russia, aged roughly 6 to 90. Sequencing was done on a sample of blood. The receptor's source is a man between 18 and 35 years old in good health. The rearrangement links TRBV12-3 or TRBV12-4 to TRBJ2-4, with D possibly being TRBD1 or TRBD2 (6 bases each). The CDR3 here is CASFSGGGEQYF. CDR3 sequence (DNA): TGTGCCAGCTTTAGCGGAGGGGGTGAGCAGTACTTC.